One and the same sample provided the 30 T cell receptor beta chains below, sequenced in a study of shared clonotypes between healthy human individuals. Using immunoSEQ multiplex PCR, the repertoire was profiled, and TCRdb retains in-frame clones only, with some absent. The sample has approximately 2.1 million clones; just over 90% are singletons. Material for sequencing was naive CD4+ T cells from PBMCs. The subset is: CD45RA+ positively selected. Every receptor here comes from a man between 18 and 29 years old in good health. Some clones in this sample may be carry-over from other donors' samples.

J is TRBJ2-5 and V is TRBV19; D tentatively fits TRBD1 or TRBD2 (6 bases each). The ends were cut back, 5 bases at V and 5 bases at J, with 12 bases in the middle. This CDR3 region has 13 residues. From germline, CDR1 is LNHDA and CDR2 SQIVND (reference sequence). CDR3 nucleotide sequence: TGTGCCAGTAGTCCCCGGGGGCCTGAGACCCAGTACTTC. As protein: CASSPRGPETQYF.

This chain joins TRBV2 and TRBJ2-7; 9 bases line up with TRBD1. V was pared by 5 bases and J by 7 bases, with 6 bases of the junction left unmatched. This CDR3 is 13 amino acids long. CDR1 and CDR2 (germline): SNHLY, FYNNEI. The CDR3 DNA reads as TGTGCCAGCAGTAAGGACAGGGGAGTGGAGCAGTACTTC. This translates into CASSKDRGVEQYF.

Of note for this clone: Other nucleotide sequences in the sample specify the same CDR3. The J gene is TRBJ2-5, the V gene TRBV18, with 7 bases fitting TRBD1. Looked up from germline, CDR1 is KGHSH and CDR2 is LQKENI. With V trimmed by 3 bases and J by 5 bases, 3 bases remained unmatched. The CDR3 runs to 13 residues. Here the CDR3 DNA reads TGTGCCAGCTCACCGGACAGGCAGGAGACCCAGTACTTC. It codes for CASSPDRQETQYF.

The chain uses TRBV30 and TRBJ2-3; no clear D. The CDR3 consists of 13 residues. Germline V gene lookup returns CDR1 GTSNPN and CDR2 SVGIG (reference sequence). Trimming left V 4 bases short and J 6 bases short, with 14 bases between. In DNA, the CDR3 is TGTGCCTGGAACGGTCATCCAAGGGATACGCAGTATTTT. Its translation: CAWNGHPRDTQYF.

The chain recombines TRBV10-3 with TRBJ1-1, with a tentative D call TRBD1 (6 bases). The CDR3 length is 15 residues. V dropped 0 bases and J dropped 5 bases, with 13 bases sitting between them. Germline CDR1 is ENHRY and CDR2 is SYGVKD. This chain's CDR3 is CAISESGLQGTEAFF. DNA for the CDR3: TGTGCCATCAGTGAGTCGGGGCTCCAGGGGACTGAAGCTTTCTTT.

The chain couples TRBV28 to TRBJ2-5, with D tentatively TRBD1 (7 bases). The germline CDR1 and CDR2 sequences are MDHEN and SYDVKM. Trimming took off 3 bases at V and 5 bases at J, with 16 bases between the two ends. The CDR3 contains 15 residues. CDR3 loop: CASSFGQGGVETQYF. The CDR3 DNA reads TGTGCCAGCAGTTTTGGGCAGGGGGGAGTGGAGACCCAGTACTTC.

This clone was counted only a few times. The rearrangement uses TRBV29-1 and TRBJ1-1, with D perhaps matching TRBD1 (5 bases). Looked up from germline, CDR1 is SQVTM and CDR2 is ANQGSEA. Trimming pared 6 bases from V and 8 bases from J, leaving 22 bases between. The CDR3 consists of 14 residues. The CDR3 region is CSVQRGRRGAEAFF. The CDR3 nucleotides are TGCAGCGTCCAACGGGGACGGCGGGGAGCCGAAGCTTTCTTT. The full variable domain, rest sourced from reference TRBV29-1 and TRBJ1-1, is SAVISQKPSRDICQRGTSLTIQCQVDSQVTMMFWYRQQPGQSLTLIATANQGSEATYESGFVIDKFPISRPNLTFSTLTVSNMSPEDSSIYLCSVQRGRRGAEAFFGQGTRLTVV.

This clone was counted a single time. CDR3 protein: CASSWQGDEKLFF. Written as DNA, the CDR3 is TGCGCCAGCAGCTGGCAGGGAGATGAAAAACTGTTTTTT. The chain employs TRBV5-1 and TRBJ1-4, with D tentatively TRBD1 (5 bases). Germline V gives CDR1 SGHRS, CDR2 YFSETQ. The CDR3 spans 13 residues. With 3 bases removed from V and 6 bases from J, the gap between germline ends came to 9 bases.

The chain recombines TRBV6-5 with TRBJ1-2; 9 positions agree with TRBD1. Germline V gene data show CDR1 as MNHEY and CDR2 as SVGAGI. CDR3 length: 14 residues. The V segment lost 7 bases and the J segment 8 bases; nucleotides outside the gene matches: 11. The CDR3, as DNA: TGTGCCAGCAAGATCAACAGGGGGCCGGGAGGCTACACCTTC. Translation: CASKINRGPGGYTF.

V and J are TRBV11-2 and TRBJ1-2; TRBD1 might be the D (6 bases). CDR3 length equals 15 residues. Germline values: CDR1 SGHAT, CDR2 FQNNGV. Deletions cut 4 bases from V and 8 bases from J, with 20 bases between. The CDR3 nucleotides read TGTGCCAGCAGCTCCAGAGGGGACCAGGGGAGAGGCTACACCTTC. Protein: CASSSRGDQGRGYTF.

The rearrangement links TRBV6-5 to TRBJ2-7; D tentatively reads TRBD1 or TRBD2 (7 bases each). The germline gives CDR1 MNHEY, CDR2 SVGAGI. Deletions cut 10 bases from V and 0 bases from J, with 19 bases between. The CDR3 runs to 15 residues. The CDR3, as DNA: TGTGCCACCGCAGGGGGGGGGCGCAGCTCCTACGAGCAGTACTTC. The encoded protein is CATAGGGRSSYEQYF.

This clone was observed a handful of times. The chain uses TRBV18 and TRBJ1-1, with D unresolved. CDR3 size: 14 residues. CDR1 and CDR2 (germline): KGHSH, LQKENI. V was pared by 5 bases and J by 4 bases, with 14 bases between. The CDR3 bases are TGTGCCAGCTCAGACGTAAGGGTCGGCACTGAAGCTTTCTTT. Its protein is CASSDVRVGTEAFF.

This clone was seen a single time. This sample also contains other DNA sequences that code for the same CDR3. The rearrangement joins TRBV6-5 to TRBJ2-1; 8 nucleotides match TRBD2. The CDR3 has 16 amino acids. With V trimmed by 0 bases and J by 0 bases, 1 base remained unmatched. Per the germline V gene, CDR1 is MNHEY and CDR2 is SVGAGI. The CDR3 region is CASSYSAGGSYNEQFF. DNA of the CDR3: TGTGCCAGCAGTTACTCTGCGGGAGGCTCCTACAATGAGCAGTTCTTC.

V is TRBV28 and J is TRBJ2-1; 7 positions agree with TRBD2. The CDR3 length is 14 residues. The germline gives CDR1 MDHEN, CDR2 SYDVKM. V lost 6 bases to trimming and J lost 10 bases; unmatched junction nucleotides: 12. The CDR3 loop is CASSREAGAPEQFF. The CDR3 DNA sequence: TGTGCCAGCAGCCGAGAGGCGGGAGCCCCAGAGCAGTTCTTC. Variable domain in full (rest from reference TRBV28 and TRBJ2-1): DVKVTQSSRYLVKRTGEKVFLECVQDMDHENMFWYRQDPGLGLRLIYFSYDVKMKEKGDIPEGYSVSREKKERFSLILESASTNQTSMYLCASSREAGAPEQFFGPGTRLTVL.

This chain joins TRBV5-4 and TRBJ2-5; 7 bases align to TRBD1. This CDR3 has 16 residues. Germline CDR1 and CDR2: SGHNT and YYREEE (reference sequence). Trimming at V came to 0 bases and at J to 1 base, leaving 6 bases not matched to a gene. CDR3 amino acids: CASSLGAGGSQETQYF. The CDR3 DNA reads TGTGCCAGCAGCTTGGGGGCAGGGGGTTCCCAAGAGACCCAGTACTTC.

This chain connects TRBV7-9 to TRBJ2-2, with 11 positions matching TRBD2. V gave up 5 bases and J gave up 5 bases; unmatched junction bases: 10. This CDR3 has 17 amino acids. Germline CDR1 is SEHNR and CDR2 is FQNEAQ (reference sequence). CDR3 sequence reads: CASSPPSSGRTTGELFF. CDR3 bases: TGTGCCAGCAGCCCTCCATCTAGCGGGAGGACGACCGGGGAGCTGTTTTTT. The whole variable domain, filled in from reference TRBV7-9 and TRBJ2-2, reads DTGVSQNPRHKITKRGQNVTFRCDPISEHNRLYWYRQTLGQGPEFLTYFQNEAQLEKSRLLSDRFSAERPKGSFSTLEIQRTEQGDSAMYLCASSPPSSGRTTGELFFGEGSRLTVL.

This clone was recorded a few times. The chain employs TRBV28 and TRBJ1-1; tentative D call: TRBD1 (5 bases). Germline lookup yields CDR1 MDHEN and CDR2 SYDVKM. The V end lost 6 bases, the J end lost 0 bases, and 11 bases lay between the germline ends. The CDR3 covers 14 residues. CDR3 DNA: TGTGCCAGCAGGCGCACGGGGGTGAACACTGAAGCTTTCTTT. This encodes CASRRTGVNTEAFF.

The chain carries TRBV28 and TRBJ1-4, with D perhaps matching TRBD1 (6 bases). This CDR3 spans 17 amino acids. Trimming took off 4 bases at V and 8 bases at J, with 23 bases between the two ends. Germline V gene sequence: CDR1 MDHEN, CDR2 SYDVKM. The DNA of the CDR3 is TGTGCCAGCAGTTCTTCCGGGTCCTGGGGAGGGGGAGAAAAACTGTTTTTT. It is translated as CASSSSGSWGGGEKLFF.

In this sample, this clone turned up a few times. The chain has TRBV29-1 and TRBJ1-5, with D perhaps matching TRBD1 (6 bases). The V and J ends lost 4 bases and 6 bases respectively, with 13 bases between them. In germline, CDR1 is SQVTM, CDR2 ANQGSEA. The CDR3 covers 13 residues. The DNA of the CDR3 is TGCAGCGTTGGTGAAGGGGGAGGTCAGCCCCAGCATTTT. Translation gives CSVGEGGGQPQHF.

CDR3 nucleotides: TGTGCCAGTAGTGTATACAGGGGACATGAAACCGGGGAGCTGTTTTTT. Its translation: CASSVYRGHETGELFF. The chain couples TRBV19 to TRBJ2-2; 7 bases map to TRBD1. V lost 5 bases, J lost 5 bases, and 11 bases stayed unmatched. The CDR3 has 16 residues. The germline V gene encodes CDR1 LNHDA and CDR2 SQIVND (reference sequence).

The chain joins TRBV4-2 to TRBJ2-7, with a weak D call TRBD2 (5 bases). Germline CDR1 LGHNA, CDR2 YNFKEQ. Trimming shortened V by 0 bases and J by 0 bases, and 12 bases separated the two germline ends. The CDR3 extends over 16 amino acids. CDR3 residues: CASSQEGGAVSYEQYF. The CDR3 nucleotides are TGTGCCAGCAGCCAAGAGGGTGGAGCGGTCTCCTACGAGCAGTACTTC.

The chain links TRBV5-1 to TRBJ2-5, with D unresolved. The CDR3 length is 13 residues. The V and J ends lost 1 base and 5 bases respectively, with 9 bases between them. The germline V gene encodes CDR1 SGHRS and CDR2 YFSETQ. CDR3 nucleotide sequence: TGCGCCAGCAGCTTGCACAGAAGGGAGACCCAGTACTTC. It yields the protein CASSLHRRETQYF.

The chain is built from TRBV6-6 and TRBJ2-1; D remains unclear. V was trimmed by 3 bases and J by 3 bases, leaving 9 bases between them. The CDR3 extends over 14 amino acids. CDR1 is MNHNY and CDR2 is SVGAGI in the germline V gene (reference sequence). The CDR3 region is CASSYRRSYNEQFF. CDR3 DNA: TGTGCCAGCAGTTATCGGCGGAGCTACAATGAGCAGTTCTTC.

The rearrangement joins TRBV5-1 to TRBJ2-7; 9 nucleotides match TRBD2. With 0 bases clipped from V and 7 bases from J, the junction kept 11 bases outside the gene matches. Germline values: CDR1 SGHRS, CDR2 YFSETQ. This CDR3 region has 16 residues. As DNA, the CDR3 is TGCGCCAGCAGCTTGGGGGCGGCGGGAGGGTTGATGGAGCAGTACTTC. It specifies CASSLGAAGGLMEQYF.

This chain uses TRBV2 with TRBJ2-5, with no clear D. Germline CDR1 SNHLY, CDR2 FYNNEI. The CDR3 runs to 12 residues. Trimming took off 6 bases at V and 8 bases at J, with 13 bases between the two ends. The CDR3 spells CASRGLDGTQYF. The CDR3 DNA reads as TGTGCCAGCAGAGGCCTGGACGGAACCCAGTACTTC.

V usage is TRBV28 and J usage is TRBJ1-1, with D possibly matching TRBD1 (5 bases). V was clipped by 7 bases and J by 0 bases, with 15 bases between them. Germline assignment: CDR1 MDHEN and CDR2 SYDVKM. The CDR3 spans 15 residues. In nucleotides, the CDR3 is TGTGCCAGCATACCGAGAGGACACATGAACACTGAAGCTTTCTTT. Amino acids: CASIPRGHMNTEAFF.

This chain joins TRBV7-2 and TRBJ2-1; the D gene is possibly TRBD2 (5 bases). Germline lookup yields CDR1 SGHTA and CDR2 FQGNSA. The length of the CDR3 is 13 residues. V gave up 6 bases and J gave up 2 bases, with 8 bases separating them. Here the CDR3 reads CASRDGTYNEQFF. CDR3 bases: TGTGCCAGCAGGGACGGGACCTACAATGAGCAGTTCTTC.

CDR3 sequence (DNA): TGTGCCAGCAAGAAGGTTCTAACCGCAGGGGTGACCCAAGAGACCCAGTACTTC. The encoded protein is CASKKVLTAGVTQETQYF. This sequence joins TRBV27 and TRBJ2-5, with a possible D match to TRBD1 (6 bases). The germline V and J ends were trimmed by 7 bases and 1 base, with 25 bases remaining between them. The CDR3 extends over 18 amino acids. Germline V gene data show CDR1 as MNHEY and CDR2 as SMNVEV (reference sequence).

With respect to this clone: The identical CDR3 is also encoded by other nucleotide sequences in the sample. The chain has TRBV7-3 and TRBJ1-2; D might be TRBD1 (6 bases). The CDR3 sequence is 13 residues long. V lost 2 bases to trimming and J lost 4 bases, with 8 bases between them. Germline assignment: CDR1 SGHTA and CDR2 FQGTGA. CDR3 region: CASSLGGGYGYTF. Here the CDR3 DNA reads TGTGCCAGCAGCTTAGGGGGCGGCTATGGCTACACCTTC.

This clone was seen more than once but under ten times. This rearrangement joins TRBV18 to TRBJ1-1; 9 bases fit TRBD1. Germline CDR1 and CDR2: KGHSH and LQKENI. The V gene end was trimmed by 6 bases and the J gene end by 6 bases; junction bases not matched to a gene: 8. CDR3 length equals 14 residues. The CDR3 region has the DNA TGTGCCAGCTCCCCTCCGGGACAGGGCCCTGAAGCTTTCTTT. Its translation is CASSPPGQGPEAFF.